The clone carrying this TCR beta chain was picked up many times. Its cognate antigen is unknown. One entry per CDR3 protein, called by TCRdb with MiXCR from the multiplex PCR reads. The table lists some 140,000 distinct CDR3 sequences, 20% to 25% of them singletons. The data originate from a study of breast tumors, draining lymph nodes, adjacent tissues. CDR3 size: 12 residues. CDR1 and CDR2 from the germline V gene are MNHNS and SASEGT. Trimming took off 5 bases at V and 8 bases at J, with 10 bases between the two ends. Axillary draining lymph nodes of breast cancer patients supplied the node samples. Study observations and caveats: Tumor TCR diversity was below lymph nodes but above nontumor tissue.

This sequence was found in a female donor with breast cancer. Some clones in this sample may be carry-over from other donors' samples. Sequencing input: axillary lymph node tissue. V usage is TRBV6-1 and J usage is TRBJ2-1; no clear D gene. This CDR3 reads CASSSEVDEQFF. CDR3 bases: TGTGCCAGCAGTTCTGAGGTCGATGAGCAGTTCTTC.